This TCR beta chain originates from a study of cytomegalovirus exposure and HLA in healthy donors. Primers: 60 Vbeta forward and 13 Jbeta reverse. Produced via immunoSEQ multiplex PCR; TCRdb's table is partial and in-frame only. Of 130,000 to 150,000 clones listed, 70% to 75% are singletons. The CDR3 runs to 13 residues. Trimming took off 1 base at V and 5 bases at J, with 8 bases between the two ends. Per germline, CDR1 MGHRA and CDR2 YSYEKL. Turning to this clone: Its specificity is unknown.

Study outcomes and limitations: Three of the chains that were CMV-associated were confirmed in vitro to be specific for CMV antigens. A missense variant in DCLRE1C was later tied to TCR beta V- and J-gene trimming. Follow-up analysis found HLA locus-dependent TCR association rates, highest for DRB1 and lowest for HLA-C.

What was sequenced was PBMCs. The receptor comes from a human donor in good health. The chain employs TRBV4-1 and TRBJ2-5; D ambiguous. The CDR3 sequence: CASSQVIVETQYF. The CDR3 DNA reads TGCGCCAGCAGCCAAGTTATTGTGGAGACCCAGTACTTC.